This entry describes one T cell receptor beta chain. The antigen is unknown. The CDR3 totals 12 residues. Germline lookup yields CDR1 GTSNPN and CDR2 SVGIG (reference sequence). Trimming left V 1 base short and J 6 bases short, with 7 bases between. The sample belongs to a study of cytomegalovirus exposure and HLA in healthy donors. PCR amplification relied on 60 Vbeta primers (plus 13 Jbeta primers). Sequencing was performed with immunoSEQ multiplex PCR; in TCRdb, only in-frame clones are kept and a portion is missing. Among some 180,000 clones, over 80% were seen once, and the ten largest hold 1.1% to 1.5%. Study-level points and caveats: An observed cluster of highly shared sequence variants was recorded as a likely sequencing artifact.

The sequence derives from a girl between 5 and 17 years old in good health and CMV-seropositive. V gene TRBV30 combines with J gene TRBJ1-5, with D hard to call. The material sequenced was PBMCs. CDR3 sequence: CAWSDQVQPQHF. The DNA for the CDR3 is TGTGCCTGGAGTGATCAGGTTCAGCCCCAGCATTTT. The entire variable domain, with the rest obtained from reference TRBV30 and TRBJ1-5, is as follows: SQTIHQWPATLVQPVGSPLSLECTVEGTSNPNLYWYRQAAGRGLQLLFYSVGIGQISSEVPQNLSASRPQDRQFILSSKKLLLSDSGFYLCAWSDQVQPQHFGDGTRLSIL.